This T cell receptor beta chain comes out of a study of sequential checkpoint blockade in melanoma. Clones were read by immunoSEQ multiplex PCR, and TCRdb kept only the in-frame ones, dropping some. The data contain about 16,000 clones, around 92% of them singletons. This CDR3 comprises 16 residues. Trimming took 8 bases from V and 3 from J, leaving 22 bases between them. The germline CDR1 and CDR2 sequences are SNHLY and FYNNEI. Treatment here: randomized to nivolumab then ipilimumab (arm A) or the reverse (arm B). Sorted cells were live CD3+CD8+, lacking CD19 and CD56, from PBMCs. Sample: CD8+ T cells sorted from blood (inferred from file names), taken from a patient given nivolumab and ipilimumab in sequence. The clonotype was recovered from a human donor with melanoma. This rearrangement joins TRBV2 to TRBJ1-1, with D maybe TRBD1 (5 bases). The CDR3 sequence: CASHLRWVGGDTEAFF. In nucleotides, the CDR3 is TGTGCCAGCCATCTACGGTGGGTTGGGGGGGACACTGAAGCTTTCTTT. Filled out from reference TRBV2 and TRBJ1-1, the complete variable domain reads EPEVTQTPSHQVTQMGQEVILRCVPISNHLYFYWYRQILGQKVEFLVSFYNNEISEKSEIFDDQFSVERPDGSNFTLKIRSTKLEDSAMYFCASHLRWVGGDTEAFFGQGTRLTVV.